A single T cell receptor (beta chain) is shown here with its context. These data are taken from a study of blood T cell repertoires in COVID-19. About the study: Sites in the United States, Italy and Spain provided acute and convalescent COVID-19 samples. The analysed material was cDNA or gDNA that came from T cells, B-cell-depleted T cells, or PBMCs.

V was clipped by 6 bases and J by 4 bases, with 16 bases between them. The V gene's germline CDR1 is MNHEY and CDR2 SMNVEV (reference sequence). The CDR3 runs 15 residues. The method was immunoSEQ multiplex PCR; TCRdb's version includes in-frame clones alone and lacks a portion of them. The repertoire holds about 220,000 clones, with approximately 85% as singletons. The source of this sequence is an elderly woman with COVID-19, enrolled during active disease. J is TRBJ1-5 and V is TRBV27; perhaps TRBD1 as D (6 bases). Specimen: peripheral blood. CDR3 sequence: CASSQGGQQNQPQHF. DNA for the CDR3: TGTGCCAGCAGCCAAGGTGGACAGCAGAATCAGCCCCAGCATTTT.